The 15 T cell receptor beta chains reported below all come from one sample, sequenced in a study of CD8 T cells in ankylosing spondylitis. TCRdb reprocessed the 5' RACE reads via MiXCR and lists one record per CDR3 protein. The data show some 450,000 distinct CDR3 sequences, with more than 15% seen just once and approximately 1% held by the top ten. Antigens of these TCRs are unknown. General observations from the study: A TCR beta motif of under 10 highly homologous variants seemed to mark ankylosing spondylitis blood.

The sequenced sample was blood, either unsorted or a sorted T cell fraction (not recorded which). These receptor sequences come from a male donor with ankylosing spondylitis.

The J gene is TRBJ2-5, the V gene TRBV10-3; D is perhaps TRBD2 (6 bases). The CDR3 is made up of 15 amino acids. The germline V gene encodes CDR1 ENHRY and CDR2 SYGVKD. V was pared by 5 bases and J by 3 bases, with 16 bases between. CDR3 amino acids: CAISWTYSGEETQYF. The CDR3 DNA is TGTGCCATCAGTTGGACATATTCGGGAGAAGAGACCCAGTACTTC.

This clonotype showed up just a few times. The chain has TRBV7-9 and TRBJ1-2, with TRBD1 matching 9 bases. Losses at the gene ends were 4 bases for V and 7 bases for J; bases not matched to a gene: 7. The CDR3 loop spans 14 amino acids. CDR1 and CDR2 from the germline V gene are SEHNR and FQNEAQ (reference sequence). The chain's CDR3 is CASSSETGGRGYTF. The CDR3 nucleotides read TGTGCCAGCAGCTCAGAAACAGGGGGCCGTGGCTACACCTTC.

This clonotype turned up a few times. This rearrangement joins TRBV6-2 or TRBV6-3 to TRBJ2-7; 10 positions agree with TRBD2. With V trimmed by 2 bases and J by 3 bases, 19 bases remained unmatched. This CDR3 has 20 amino acids. The V gene's germline CDR1 is MNHEY and CDR2 SVGEGT. CDR3 sequence reads: CASSYPTGWSGRAMDYEQYF. Here the CDR3 DNA reads TGTGCCAGCAGTTACCCGACAGGGTGGAGCGGGAGGGCCATGGACTACGAGCAGTACTTC.

The rearrangement uses TRBV11-3 and TRBJ1-2, with D possibly TRBD1 on 6 matching bases. Trimming removed 5 bases at V and 2 bases at J, with 24 bases between. The V gene's germline CDR1 is SGHNT and CDR2 YENEEA. The CDR3 totals 18 residues. DNA for the CDR3: TGTGCCAGCAGCCTTAAACCGACGGGGGGCGCTTCGAACTATGGCTACACCTTC. Protein: CASSLKPTGGASNYGYTF.

The gene calls are TRBV7-9 and TRBJ2-7, with 8 positions matching TRBD1. Germline CDR1 SEHNR, CDR2 FQNEAQ (reference sequence). V was clipped by 5 bases and J by 4 bases; unmatched bases: 13. This CDR3 comprises 16 residues. CDR3 residues: CASSLRDRLGGYEQYF. Written as DNA, the CDR3 is TGTGCCAGCAGCCTCCGGGACAGGTTGGGGGGTTACGAGCAGTACTTC. Full variable domain (missing parts from reference TRBV7-9 and TRBJ2-7): DTGVSQNPRHKITKRGQNVTFRCDPISEHNRLYWYRQTLGQGPEFLTYFQNEAQLEKSRLLSDRFSAERPKGSFSTLEIQRTEQGDSAMYLCASSLRDRLGGYEQYFGPGTRLTVT.

Ten or more counts support this clonotype. The gene calls are TRBV27 and TRBJ2-7; D is unresolved. CDR3 size: 13 residues. In germline, CDR1 is MNHEY, CDR2 SMNVEV (reference sequence). Trimming removed 0 bases at V and 5 bases at J, with 8 bases between. CDR3 protein: CASSLSFGNEQYF. The DNA for the CDR3 is TGTGCCAGCAGTTTATCGTTCGGCAACGAGCAGTACTTC.

The table lists this clonotype with a few counts. J is TRBJ1-5 and V is TRBV4-2; 9 bases agree with TRBD1. The CDR3 length is 17 residues. V shed 1 base and J 3 bases; nucleotides not matched to a gene: 7. Germline V lookup: CDR1 LGHNA, CDR2 YNFKEQ. In DNA, the CDR3 is TGTGCCAGCAGCCAAGCGATAGGGACAGGGATCAATCAGCCCCAGCATTTT. Its translation is CASSQAIGTGINQPQHF.

The rearrangement uses TRBV19 and TRBJ2-5; possible D gene TRBD1, 5 bases. V lost 10 bases and J 1 base, leaving 16 bases between the germline ends. CDR3 length equals 14 residues. CDR1 and CDR2 (germline): LNHDA, SQIVND (reference sequence). The CDR3 DNA is TGTGCCACCAGACAGACCCCGGCCCAAGAGACCCAGTACTTC. Translation: CATRQTPAQETQYF.

This chain connects TRBV2 to TRBJ1-2; D gene ambiguous. Trimming took 4 bases from V and 7 from J, leaving 13 bases between them. This CDR3 is 13 amino acids long. Germline lookup yields CDR1 SNHLY and CDR2 FYNNEI. The CDR3 DNA reads TGTGCCAGCAGTGTTTCGGAGCTCGGTGGCTACACCTTC. This gives the protein CASSVSELGGYTF. The full variable domain, completed using reference TRBV2 and TRBJ1-2, is EPEVTQTPSHQVTQMGQEVILRCVPISNHLYFYWYRQILGQKVEFLVSFYNNEISEKSEIFDDQFSVERPDGSNFTLKIRSTKLEDSAMYFCASSVSELGGYTFGSGTRLTVV.

This clonotype was seen many times. The V and J genes are TRBV4-3 and TRBJ2-1, with TRBD1 matching over 8 bases. J was trimmed by 4 bases and V by 0 bases; bases with no gene match: 5. CDR1 and CDR2 (germline): LGHNA, YSLEER. This CDR3 has 16 amino acids. CDR3 residues: CASSQDHRGSYNEQFF. In DNA, the CDR3 is TGCGCCAGCAGCCAAGATCACAGGGGGTCGTACAATGAGCAGTTCTTC.

Many counts were recorded for this clonotype. The genes are TRBV7-9 and TRBJ1-4; 7 bases align to TRBD1. This CDR3 is built from 14 residues. Germline CDR1 is SEHNR and CDR2 is FQNEAQ (reference sequence). J was trimmed by 7 bases and V by 5 bases; bases with no gene match: 7. The CDR3 spells CASSPGQFGEKLFF. DNA of the CDR3: TGTGCCAGCAGCCCGGGACAGTTTGGTGAAAAACTGTTTTTT.

At least ten counts were recorded for this clonotype. The chain couples TRBV29-1 to TRBJ2-3; 7 positions agree with TRBD1. V was clipped by 4 bases and J by 2 bases; unmatched bases: 3. The CDR3 length is 13 residues. Per the germline V gene, CDR1 is SQVTM and CDR2 is ANQGSEA. Here the CDR3 DNA reads TGCAGCGTTGCCGGGACAGACACAGATACGCAGTATTTT. Translated, it gives CSVAGTDTDTQYF.

This clonotype has a handful of counts. The rearrangement uses TRBV15 and TRBJ2-1; 9 nucleotides align to TRBD2. The length of the CDR3 is 14 residues. Germline V lookup: CDR1 LNHNV, CDR2 YYDKDF (reference sequence). V shed 2 bases, J shed 8 bases, and the junction held 4 bases outside the gene matches. In nucleotides, the CDR3 is TGTGCCACCAGCAGAAAAGGGACTAGCTATGAGCAGTTCTTC. Its translation is CATSRKGTSYEQFF. The full variable domain, in which reference TRBV15 and TRBJ2-1 provide the parts outside the CDR3, is DAMVIQNPRYQVTQFGKPVTLSCSQTLNHNVMYWYQQKSSQAPKLLFHYYDKDFNNEADTPDNFQSRRPNTSFCFLDIRSPGLGDTAMYLCATSRKGTSYEQFFGPGTRLTVL.

J is TRBJ2-6 and V is TRBV6-2 or TRBV6-3; unclear D gene. Germline V gives CDR1 MNHEY, CDR2 SVGEGT. V was cut by 2 bases and J by 2 bases, with 22 bases left in between. The CDR3 spans 20 residues. The CDR3 sequence: CASSYAPRARSLPGANVLTF. In nucleotides, the CDR3 is TGTGCCAGCAGTTACGCCCCCCGGGCTAGAAGCCTTCCTGGGGCCAACGTCCTGACTTTC.

This clonotype was counted between two and nine times. The chain has TRBV6-1 and TRBJ2-3; TRBD2 matches 9 bases. The trim removed 6 bases at V and 1 base at J, leaving 8 bases unmatched. The CDR3 covers 16 residues. The germline gives CDR1 MNHNS, CDR2 SASEGT. Written as DNA, the CDR3 is TGTGCCAGCAGCCTCGGGACTAGCAAAGGCACAGATACGCAGTATTTT. Translated, it gives CASSLGTSKGTDTQYF.